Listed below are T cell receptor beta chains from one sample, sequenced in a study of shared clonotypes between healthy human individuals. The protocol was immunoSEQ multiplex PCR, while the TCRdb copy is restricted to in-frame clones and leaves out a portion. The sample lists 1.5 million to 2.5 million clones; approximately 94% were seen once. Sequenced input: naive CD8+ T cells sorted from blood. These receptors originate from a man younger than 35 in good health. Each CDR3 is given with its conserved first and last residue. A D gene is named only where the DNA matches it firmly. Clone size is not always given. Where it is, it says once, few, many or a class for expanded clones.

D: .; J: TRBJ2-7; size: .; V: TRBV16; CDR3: CASSKTDSDAYEQYF; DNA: TGTGCCAGCAGTAAGACCGACAGTGACGCCTACGAGCAGTACTTC
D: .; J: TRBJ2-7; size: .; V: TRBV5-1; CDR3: CASSGIRDGHYEQYF; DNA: TGCGCCAGCAGCGGTATCCGGGACGGACACTACGAGCAGTACTTC
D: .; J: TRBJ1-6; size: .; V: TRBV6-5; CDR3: CASSYSGQGGSPLHF; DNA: TGTGCCAGCAGTTACTCGGGGCAGGGCGGTTCACCCCTCCACTTT
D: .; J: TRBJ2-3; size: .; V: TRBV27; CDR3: CASAMGRDTQYF; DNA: TGTGCCAGCGCCATGGGGAGAGATACGCAGTATTTT
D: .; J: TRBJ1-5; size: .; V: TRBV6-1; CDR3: CASSETFQDYSNQPQHF; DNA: TGTGCCAGCAGTGAAACTTTTCAGGACTATAGCAATCAGCCCCAGCATTTT
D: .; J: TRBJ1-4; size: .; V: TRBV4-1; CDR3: CASSQVGAEKLFF; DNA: TGCGCCAGCAGCCAAGTAGGGGCTGAAAAACTGTTTTTT
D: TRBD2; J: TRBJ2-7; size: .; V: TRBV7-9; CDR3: CASSLRLAGDYEQYF; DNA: TGTGCCAGCAGCTTACGACTAGCGGGGGACTACGAGCAGTACTTC
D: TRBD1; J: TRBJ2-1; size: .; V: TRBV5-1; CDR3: CASSLTGGGYNEQFF; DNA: TGCGCCAGCAGCTTGACAGGGGGCGGGTACAATGAGCAGTTCTTC
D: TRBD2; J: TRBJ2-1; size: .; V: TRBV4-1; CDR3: CASSFRLAGGQEQFF; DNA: TGCGCCAGCAGCTTCCGACTAGCGGGGGGGCAAGAGCAGTTCTTC
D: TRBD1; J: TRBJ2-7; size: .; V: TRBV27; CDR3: CASSFGTGVEQYF; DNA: TGTGCCAGCAGTTTCGGGACAGGGGTCGAGCAGTACTTC
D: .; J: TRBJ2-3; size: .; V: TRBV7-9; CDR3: CASSFAVEVSTDTQYF; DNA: TGTGCCAGCAGCTTCGCGGTGGAAGTTAGCACAGATACGCAGTATTTT
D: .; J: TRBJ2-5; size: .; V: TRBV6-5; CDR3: CASSYFQDIETQYF; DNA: TGTGCCAGCAGCTACTTCCAGGATATAGAGACCCAGTACTTC
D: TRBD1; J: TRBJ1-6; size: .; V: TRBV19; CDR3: CASSITHRGNSPLHF; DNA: TGTGCCAGTAGTATAACCCACAGGGGTAATTCACCCCTCCACTTT
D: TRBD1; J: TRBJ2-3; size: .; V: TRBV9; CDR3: CASSWTGSTDTQYF; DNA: TGTGCCAGCAGCTGGACAGGGAGCACAGATACGCAGTATTTT
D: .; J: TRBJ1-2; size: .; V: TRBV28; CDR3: CASIPAKLLYGYTF; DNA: TGTGCCAGCATCCCTGCCAAGCTCCTCTATGGCTACACCTTC
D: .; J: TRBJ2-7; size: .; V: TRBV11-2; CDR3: CASSHGIYEQYF; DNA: TGTGCCAGCAGCCACGGGATCTACGAGCAGTACTTC
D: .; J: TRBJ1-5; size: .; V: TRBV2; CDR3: CASSLLDSNQPQHF; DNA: TGTGCCAGCAGTCTGCTGGATAGCAATCAGCCCCAGCATTTT
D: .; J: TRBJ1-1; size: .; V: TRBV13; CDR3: CASSLSHSVTEAFF; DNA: TGTGCCAGCAGCTTATCACATTCGGTCACTGAAGCTTTCTTT
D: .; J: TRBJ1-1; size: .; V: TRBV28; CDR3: CASSFDRYLWNTEAFF; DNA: TGTGCCAGCAGTTTTGATAGGTATCTCTGGAACACTGAAGCTTTCTTT
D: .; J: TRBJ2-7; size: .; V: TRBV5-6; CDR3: CASSLLGEYEQYF; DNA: TGTGCCAGCAGCTTGTTAGGCGAGTACGAGCAGTACTTC
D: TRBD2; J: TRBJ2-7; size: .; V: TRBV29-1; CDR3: CSVGTSDYYEQYF; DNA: TGCAGCGTGGGGACTAGCGACTACTACGAGCAGTACTTC
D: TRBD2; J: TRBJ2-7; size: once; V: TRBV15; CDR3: CATSTSGTSYEQYF; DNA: TGTGCCACCAGCACTAGCGGAACCTCCTACGAGCAGTACTTC
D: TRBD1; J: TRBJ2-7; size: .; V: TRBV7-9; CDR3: CASSLITGEDFDYEQYF; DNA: TGTGCCAGCAGCTTAATTACAGGGGAAGATTTCGACTACGAGCAGTACTTC
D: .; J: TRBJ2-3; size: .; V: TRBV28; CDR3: CASSLWGGSTDTQYF; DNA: TGTGCCAGCAGTTTATGGGGGGGTAGCACAGATACGCAGTATTTT
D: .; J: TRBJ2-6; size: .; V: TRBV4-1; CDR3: CASSQVGPSGANVLTF; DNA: TGCGCCAGCAGCCAAGTAGGTCCCTCTGGGGCCAACGTCCTGACTTTC
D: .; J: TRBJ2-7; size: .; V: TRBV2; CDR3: CASSLFEQYF; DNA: TGTGCCAGCAGCCTATTCGAGCAGTACTTC
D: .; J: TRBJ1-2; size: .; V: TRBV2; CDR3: CASKQGNYGYTF; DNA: TGTGCCAGCAAGCAGGGAAACTATGGCTACACCTTC
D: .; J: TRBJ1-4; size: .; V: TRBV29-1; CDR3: CSVDKVLGTTSTGLFF; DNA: TGCAGCGTTGATAAAGTTCTCGGGACCACGTCAACGGGACTGTTTTTT
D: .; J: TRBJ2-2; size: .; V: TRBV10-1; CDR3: CASSGPMRTANTGELFF; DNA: TGCGCCAGCAGTGGGCCCATGAGGACAGCGAACACCGGGGAGCTGTTTTTT
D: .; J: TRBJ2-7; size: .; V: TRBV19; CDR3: CASSTEGSFAYEQYF; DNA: TGTGCCAGTAGTACGGAGGGTTCCTTCGCCTACGAGCAGTACTTC
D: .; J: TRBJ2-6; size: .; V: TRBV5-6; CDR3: CASSSRTLSGANVLTF; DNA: TGTGCCAGCAGCTCGAGGACTCTCTCTGGGGCCAACGTCCTGACTTTC
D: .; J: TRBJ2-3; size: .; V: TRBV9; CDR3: CASSVGGTQYF; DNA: TGTGCCAGCAGCGTGGGGGGTACGCAGTATTTT
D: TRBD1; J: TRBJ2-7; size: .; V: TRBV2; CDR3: CASSEWLGTEYEQYF; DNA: TGTGCCAGCAGTGAATGGCTGGGGACAGAGTACGAGCAGTACTTC
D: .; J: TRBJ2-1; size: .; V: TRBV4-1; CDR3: CASSQERPEHGEQFF; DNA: TGCGCCAGCAGCCAAGAAAGGCCAGAACACGGTGAGCAGTTCTTC
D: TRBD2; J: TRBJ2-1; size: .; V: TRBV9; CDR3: CASSVVAGTYNEQFF; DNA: TGTGCCAGCAGCGTAGTAGCGGGGACCTACAATGAGCAGTTCTTC